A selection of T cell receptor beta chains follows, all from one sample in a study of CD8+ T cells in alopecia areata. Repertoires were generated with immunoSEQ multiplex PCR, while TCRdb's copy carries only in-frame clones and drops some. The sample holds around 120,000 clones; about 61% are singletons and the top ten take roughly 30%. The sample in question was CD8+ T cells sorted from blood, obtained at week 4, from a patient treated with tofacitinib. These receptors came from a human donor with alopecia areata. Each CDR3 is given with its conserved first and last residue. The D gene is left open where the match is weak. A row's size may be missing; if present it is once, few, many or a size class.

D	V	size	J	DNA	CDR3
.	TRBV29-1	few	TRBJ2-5	TGCAGCGTTGAAGCTTCGAAGACCCAGTACTTC	CSVEASKTQYF
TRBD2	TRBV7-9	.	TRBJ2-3	TGTGCCAGCAGCTCCCCTCTAGCGGATCTTGTAGATACGCAGTATTTT	CASSSPLADLVDTQYF
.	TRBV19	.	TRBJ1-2	TGTGCCAGTAGTATGGTATCGACTTCGCCCGGGTACACCTTC	CASSMVSTSPGYTF
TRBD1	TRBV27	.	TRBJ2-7	TGTGCCAGCAGTTTAGGGGGACAGCCTTCCTACGAGCAGTACTTC	CASSLGGQPSYEQYF
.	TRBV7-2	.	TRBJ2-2	TGTGCCAGCAGCAATGTGGTGGACCAGCTAAACACCGGGGAGCTGTTTTTT	CASSNVVDQLNTGELFF
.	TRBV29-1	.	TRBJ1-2	TGCAGCGTTGACAGGGCAAGTGGCTACACCTTC	CSVDRASGYTF
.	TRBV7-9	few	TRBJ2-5	TGTGCCAGCAACGGGCCAGGAGAGACCCAGTACTTC	CASNGPGETQYF
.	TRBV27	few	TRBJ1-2	TGTGCCAGCAGTTCTGGGGTAGCTAACTATGGCTACACCTTC	CASSSGVANYGYTF
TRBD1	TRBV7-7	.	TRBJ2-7	TGTGCTAGCAGCTTAGCCCCGGGACAGGGACGCGAGCAGTACTTC	CASSLAPGQGREQYF
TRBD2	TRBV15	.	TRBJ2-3	TGTGCCACCAGCGGTCTAGCGGGGGATAGCACAGATACGCAGTATTTT	CATSGLAGDSTDTQYF
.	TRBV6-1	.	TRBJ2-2	TGTGCCACCGAGGGACGGAAGAACACCGGGGAGCTGTTTTTT	CATEGRKNTGELFF
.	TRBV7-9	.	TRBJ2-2	TGTGCCAGCAGCCCAAAGGACGATTGGGAGCTGTTTTTT	CASSPKDDWELFF
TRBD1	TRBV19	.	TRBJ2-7	TGTGCCAGTAGTACCGGACAGGAAAGAACCTACGAGCAGTACTTC	CASSTGQERTYEQYF
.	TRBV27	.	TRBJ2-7	TGTGCCAGCAGTTCCGACGGGACCCCCTTTTACGAGCAGTACTTC	CASSSDGTPFYEQYF
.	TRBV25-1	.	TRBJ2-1	TGTGCCAGCTTTAGTGAGGGCTCCTACAATGAGCAGTTCTTC	CASFSEGSYNEQFF
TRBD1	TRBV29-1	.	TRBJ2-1	TGCAGCGCCCCGTTGAGGGACAGCTCCTACAATGAGCAGTTCTTC	CSAPLRDSSYNEQFF
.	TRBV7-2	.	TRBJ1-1	TGTGCCAGCAGCTTAGTGTGGCGGGAGAGGAACACTGAAGCTTTCTTT	CASSLVWRERNTEAFF
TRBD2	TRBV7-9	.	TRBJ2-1	TGTGCCAGCAGCTCCAGCGGGGAGCCCCCCTACAATGAGCAGTTCTTC	CASSSSGEPPYNEQFF
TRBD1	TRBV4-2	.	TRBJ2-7	TGTGCCAGCAGCCCCGACAGGGTAGCCTACGAGCAGTACTTC	CASSPDRVAYEQYF
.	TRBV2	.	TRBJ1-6	TGTGCCAGCATGTCTCCGGGCGGGGGGAAATCACCCCTCCACTTT	CASMSPGGGKSPLHF
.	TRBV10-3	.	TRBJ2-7	TGTGCCATCAGTGATATAACTAGTCGGAGCTCCTACGAGCAGTACTTC	CAISDITSRSSYEQYF
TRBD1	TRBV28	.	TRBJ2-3	TGTGCCAGCCGACTACAGGGGGCTTCTGGCGATACGCAGTATTTT	CASRLQGASGDTQYF
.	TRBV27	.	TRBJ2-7	TGTGCCAGCAGTTTATATTGGGGGAATCACGAGCAGTACTTC	CASSLYWGNHEQYF
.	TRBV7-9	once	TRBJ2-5	TGTGCCAGCAGCTTCGTCCTGACAGGGAGGGAGACCCAGTACTTC	CASSFVLTGRETQYF
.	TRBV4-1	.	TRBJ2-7	TGCGCCAGCAGCCTTGAGGGGCGCGACGAGCAGTACTTC	CASSLEGRDEQYF
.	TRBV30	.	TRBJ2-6	TGTGCCTGGAGCAGCGGGCTCTCTGGGGCCAACGTCCTGACTTTC	CAWSSGLSGANVLTF
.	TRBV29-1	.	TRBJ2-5	TGCAGCGTTGTCCTAGCCGGGGACGTCCAGGAGACCCAGTACTTC	CSVVLAGDVQETQYF
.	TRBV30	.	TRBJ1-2	TGTGCCTGGATATGGGGAAACTATGGCTACACCTTC	CAWIWGNYGYTF
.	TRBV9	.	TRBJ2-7	TGTGCCAGCAGCGTAAGACCTGCGGCGCGCGAGCAGTACTTC	CASSVRPAAREQYF
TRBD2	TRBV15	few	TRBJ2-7	TGTGCCACCAGCAGAGAGACTAGCGGAGCCTACGAGCAGTACTTC	CATSRETSGAYEQYF
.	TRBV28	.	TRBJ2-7	TGTGCCAGCAGTTTCGTAGCCTACGAGCAGTACTTC	CASSFVAYEQYF
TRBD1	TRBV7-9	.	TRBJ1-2	TGTGCCAGCAGCTCACCCGACAGGGGGCTAGGCTACACCTTC	CASSSPDRGLGYTF
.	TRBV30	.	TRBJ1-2	TGTGCCTGGAGCCGACCGGGACGTCTGGACTATGGCTACACCTTC	CAWSRPGRLDYGYTF
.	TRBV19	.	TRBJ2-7	TGTGCCAGTAGTATAGAGTTGACGTCCTACGAGCAGTACTTC	CASSIELTSYEQYF
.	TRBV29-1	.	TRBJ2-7	TGCAGCGTTGTTCTGGAAGGGTACGAGCAGTACTTC	CSVVLEGYEQYF
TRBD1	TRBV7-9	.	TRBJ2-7	TGTGCCAGCAGCTTCCCCGGGACAGGGGACCACGAGCAGTACTTC	CASSFPGTGDHEQYF
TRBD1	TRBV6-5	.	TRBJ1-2	TGTGCCAGCACCCCTACAGGGGGAGGCTACACCTTC	CASTPTGGGYTF
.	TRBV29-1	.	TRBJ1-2	TGCAGCGTTGCCCTCGGGCAGGGCGCTAACTATGGCTACACCTTC	CSVALGQGANYGYTF
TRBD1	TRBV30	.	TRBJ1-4	TGTGCCTGGAGTGTTGAGGTCGGGGGACAGGGGGCCTGGGAGGATGAAAAACTGTTTTTT	CAWSVEVGGQGAWEDEKLFF
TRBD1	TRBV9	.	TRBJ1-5	TGTGCCAGCAGTTCCGGGACAGCTAATCAGCCCCAGCATTTT	CASSSGTANQPQHF
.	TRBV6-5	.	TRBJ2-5	TGTGCCAGCAGTTGGACGACTGAGGGGGAGACCCAGTACTTC	CASSWTTEGETQYF
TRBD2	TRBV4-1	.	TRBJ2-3	TGCGCCAGCAGCCAAGAAAGGACTAGCGGGAGCACAGATACGCAGTATTTT	CASSQERTSGSTDTQYF
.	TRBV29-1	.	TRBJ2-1	TGCAGCGTTCGAATTCCCGATCGGCCCTACAATGAGCAGTTCTTC	CSVRIPDRPYNEQFF
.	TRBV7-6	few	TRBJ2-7	TGTGCCAGCAGCGTCCCGGGCCTACCTTACGAGCAGTACTTC	CASSVPGLPYEQYF
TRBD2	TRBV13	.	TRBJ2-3	TGTGCCAGCAGCCTGGGGACTAGCGGGGAGGTGGATACGCAGTATTTT	CASSLGTSGEVDTQYF
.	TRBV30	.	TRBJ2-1	TGTGCCTGGACAGGCACCAGGATCTACAATGAGCAGTTCTTC	CAWTGTRIYNEQFF
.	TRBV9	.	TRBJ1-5	TGTGCCAGCAGCGTCAATAATGGAGATCAGCCCCAGCATTTT	CASSVNNGDQPQHF
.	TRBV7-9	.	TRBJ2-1	TGTGCCAGCAGCTTAGGAGGGCACAATGAGCAGTTCTTC	CASSLGGHNEQFF
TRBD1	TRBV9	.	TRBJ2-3	TGTGCCAGCAGCGTCGAGGGGGCCACAGGAGATACGCAGTATTTT	CASSVEGATGDTQYF
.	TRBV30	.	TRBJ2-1	TGTGCCTGGAGTGAGGCGTCAGGGGTGCCTGAGCAGTTCTTC	CAWSEASGVPEQFF
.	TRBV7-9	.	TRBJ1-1	TGTGCCAGCAGGGCCCTGGACACTGAAGCTTTCTTT	CASRALDTEAFF
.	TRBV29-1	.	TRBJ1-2	TGCAGCGTTGAAGATATGGGGGTTTCTAACTATGGCTACACCTTC	CSVEDMGVSNYGYTF
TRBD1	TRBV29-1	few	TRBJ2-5	TGCAGCGTCTGGACAGGGGGTGCAGAGACCCAGTACTTC	CSVWTGGAETQYF
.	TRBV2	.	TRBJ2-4	TGTGCCAGCAGAGACAGTGTAGGCAAAAACATTCAGTACTTC	CASRDSVGKNIQYF
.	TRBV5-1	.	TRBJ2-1	TGCGCCAGCGCACCGGGACACTTCTCCTACAATGAGCAGTTCTTC	CASAPGHFSYNEQFF
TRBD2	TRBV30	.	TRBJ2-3	TGTGCCTGGGTACTAGCGTTTACAGATACGCAGTATTTT	CAWVLAFTDTQYF
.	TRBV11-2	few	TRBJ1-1	TGTGCCAGCAGCTTAGTGGCTGAAGCTTTCTTT	CASSLVAEAFF
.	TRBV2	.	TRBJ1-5	TGTGCCAGCAGTGGGGGAGGGAATCAGCCCCAGCATTTT	CASSGGGNQPQHF
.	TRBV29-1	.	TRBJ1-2	TGCAGCGCCTACCTTGGGGTTAACTATGGCTACACCTTC	CSAYLGVNYGYTF